The present TCR beta chain was sequenced within a study of CD8+ T cells in alopecia areata. This clone was observed a handful of times. Following extraction, RNA underwent reverse transcription to cDNA, which served as the sequencing template. Repertoires were generated with immunoSEQ multiplex PCR, while TCRdb's copy carries only in-frame clones and drops some. The sample includes 110,000 or so clones, around three fifths of them seen just once. The sample's treatment: oral pan-JAK inhibitor, 5-10 mg twice daily. This TCR was sampled from a human donor with alopecia areata. The source material was CD4+ T cells sorted from blood, sampled at week 24, from a patient treated with tofacitinib.

The CDR3 DNA reads as TGCGCCAGCAGCCAAGAAGGGGGGACAGGGAGGAATCAGCCCCAGCATTTT. Translating gives CASSQEGGTGRNQPQHF. The chain joins TRBV4-1 to TRBJ1-5; 9 bases are a match to TRBD1. The CDR3 has 17 residues. Germline V CDR1 and CDR2: MGHRA, YSYEKL. V trimming: 0 bases; J trimming: 4 bases; junction bases outside the gene matches: 7.